This TCR beta chain was captured in a study of control samples from healthy donors and cancer patients. The CDR3 spans 15 residues. J gave up 5 bases and V 4 bases, and 11 bases lay outside the gene matches. Germline CDR1 reads ENHRY; CDR2 reads SYGVKD. Using immunoSEQ multiplex PCR, the repertoire was profiled, and TCRdb retains in-frame clones only, with some absent. Among fewer than 110,000 clones listed, roughly 91% were seen once. The genes are TRBV10-3 and TRBJ2-7, with 7 bases matching TRBD1. The TCR originated in a man younger than 45 in good health. The source material was blood. For the CDR3, the DNA is TGTGCCATCAGTGCGTACTCTGGACAGGTAAACGAGCAGTACTTC. Its translation: CAISAYSGQVNEQYF.